Listed below are T cell receptor beta chains from one sample, sequenced in a study of PD-1 blockade in classical Hodgkin lymphoma. Profiling relied on immunoSEQ multiplex PCR, and the TCRdb table lists in-frame clones only, not all of them. The top ten clones hold 10% to 15% of a sample with over 3,500 clones, more than 65% of them seen once. Sequenced material: CD8+ T cells from blood. Receptors originate from a human donor with classical Hodgkin lymphoma. Both conserved end residues are part of each CDR3. D genes are given only for firm matches. Some rows have no size entry. The others give once, few or many, or a class for an expanded clone.

>-|TRBV18|-|TRBJ2-7
TGTGCCAGCTCACCAGAACAGGGAAATTCCTACGAGCAGTACTTC
CASSPEQGNSYEQYF
>-|TRBV29-1|-|TRBJ2-2
TGCAGCGCCCGCGCACTGGGGAAGAACACCGGGGAGCTGTTTTTT
CSARALGKNTGELFF
>-|TRBV7-2|TRBD1|TRBJ2-7
TGTGCCAGCAGCTTAGGACAGGGGACCTACGAGCAGTACTTC
CASSLGQGTYEQYF
>-|TRBV5-1|-|TRBJ2-1
TGCGCCAGCAGCATTACAGTTTCCTCCTACAATGAGCAGTTCTTC
CASSITVSSYNEQFF
>-|TRBV28|TRBD1|TRBJ1-5
TGTGCCAGCAGTCCGGACAGGGTAAATCAGCCCCAGCATTTT
CASSPDRVNQPQHF
>-|TRBV5-1|TRBD1|TRBJ1-1
TGCGCCAGCAGCCTGGGACAGGGTAGTGAAGCTTTCTTT
CASSLGQGSEAFF
>-|TRBV5-4|-|TRBJ2-7
TGTGCCAGCAGCTTAGGGGGGGCGGGTGAGCAGTACTTC
CASSLGGAGEQYF
>-|TRBV6-5|-|TRBJ1-5
TGTGCCAGCAGTTACGGCGGTTATCAGCCCCAGCATTTT
CASSYGGYQPQHF
>-|TRBV18|-|TRBJ1-4
TGTGCCAGCTCACCACAAGGACAAAGAAATGAAAAACTGTTTTTT
CASSPQGQRNEKLFF
>once|TRBV19|-|TRBJ1-1
TGTGCCAGTAATACTCGGAACACTGAAGCTTTCTTT
CASNTRNTEAFF
>-|TRBV9|-|TRBJ2-3
TGTGCCAGCAGCCCCCTCCCAGATACGCAGTATTTT
CASSPLPDTQYF
>-|TRBV2|-|TRBJ2-6
TGTGCCAGCAGAGCCGTAAGGCAGGGGGCCAACGTCCTGACTTTC
CASRAVRQGANVLTF
>-|TRBV18|-|TRBJ1-1
TGTGCCAGCTCACCTTCGGGGGCGAGGGAAGCTTTCTTT
CASSPSGAREAFF
>-|TRBV9|TRBD2|TRBJ2-3
TGTGCCAGCAGCGTTAGCGGGAGTACAGATACGCAGTATTTT
CASSVSGSTDTQYF
>-|TRBV7-9|-|TRBJ1-1
TGTGCCAGCAGCTCTCCCGGGGGGCTCCCGAGCACTGAAGCTTTCTTT
CASSSPGGLPSTEAFF
>few|TRBV7-9|TRBD1|TRBJ1-1
TGTGCCAGCAGCCCCGAACAGGGGCGCTCTGAAGCTTTCTTT
CASSPEQGRSEAFF
>-|TRBV4-3|TRBD2|TRBJ2-7
TGCGCCAGCAGCCAAGGGGGCGGGAGATACGAGCAGTACTTC
CASSQGGGRYEQYF
>-|TRBV13|-|TRBJ2-1
TGTGCCAGCAAGTACGGAGAGAGGTCCTACAATGAGCAGTTCTTC
CASKYGERSYNEQFF
>-|TRBV9|-|TRBJ2-7
TGTGCCAGCAGCCCCCGGACTACCACCTACGAGCAGTACTTC
CASSPRTTTYEQYF
>once|TRBV9|-|TRBJ2-7
TGTGCCAGCAGCGCGGACCTTTACGTCTACGAGCAGTACTTC
CASSADLYVYEQYF
>-|TRBV4-1|-|TRBJ1-1
TGCGCCAGCAGCCAAGTTGGGGGGCGAACTGAAGCTTTCTTT
CASSQVGGRTEAFF
>-|TRBV12-5|-|TRBJ1-5
TGTGCTAGTGGTTGGCGCGGTCAGCCCCAGCATTTT
CASGWRGQPQHF
>once|TRBV7-9|-|TRBJ2-7
TGTGCCAGCAGCCCCTCCGCTCCACTCACCTACGAGCAGTACTTC
CASSPSAPLTYEQYF
>-|TRBV27|-|TRBJ1-1
TGTGCCAGCAGTTTATATCCCAGGACTGAAGCTTTCTTT
CASSLYPRTEAFF
>-|TRBV19|-|TRBJ2-1
TGTGCCAGTAGTATAAGGGCTGGCTCCTACAATGAGCAGTTCTTC
CASSIRAGSYNEQFF
>-|TRBV13|-|TRBJ2-1
TGTGCCAGCAGCTTAGGTTGGAATGAGCAGTTCTTC
CASSLGWNEQFF
>-|TRBV7-8|TRBD2|TRBJ2-2
TGTGCCAGCAGCTCCCGGACTAGCGGGAGGGGAGTCGCCGGGGAGCTGTTTTTT
CASSSRTSGRGVAGELFF
>-|TRBV2|-|TRBJ2-5
TGTGCCAGCAGTTTCCGAGAGGGTAGAGAGACCCAGTACTTC
CASSFREGRETQYF
>-|TRBV10-3|-|TRBJ2-1
TGTGCCATCTACTACAGCTCCTACAATGAGCAGTTCTTC
CAIYYSSYNEQFF
>-|TRBV7-2|TRBD1|TRBJ1-1
TGTGCCAGCAGCTTAGTAGAGGACAGGGGGGTGAACACTGAAGCTTTCTTT
CASSLVEDRGVNTEAFF
>-|TRBV28|TRBD1|TRBJ1-1
TGTGCCAGCAGTACCTTCCGGGACAGGGGGCTCACTGAAGCTTTCTTT
CASSTFRDRGLTEAFF
>-|TRBV5-4|-|TRBJ1-2
TGTGCCAGCAGCTACCCAATTGGGGCTAACTATGGCTACACCTTC
CASSYPIGANYGYTF